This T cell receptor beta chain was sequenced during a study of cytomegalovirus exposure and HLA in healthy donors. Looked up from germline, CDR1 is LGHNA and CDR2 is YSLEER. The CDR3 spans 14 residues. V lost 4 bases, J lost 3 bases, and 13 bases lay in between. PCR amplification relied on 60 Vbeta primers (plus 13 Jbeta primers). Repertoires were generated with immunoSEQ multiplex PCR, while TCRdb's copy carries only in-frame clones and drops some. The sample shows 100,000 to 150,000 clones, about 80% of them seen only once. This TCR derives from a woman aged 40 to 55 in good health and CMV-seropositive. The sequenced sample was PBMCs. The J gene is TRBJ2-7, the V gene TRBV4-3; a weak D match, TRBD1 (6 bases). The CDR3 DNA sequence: TGCGCCAGCAGCCCCACCCCCAGGGGCTACGAGCAGTACTTC. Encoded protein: CASSPTPRGYEQYF.